These 20 T cell receptor beta chains share one sample of origin, sequenced in a study of OX40 agonist ivuxolimab in advanced cancers. Sequenced by immunoSEQ multiplex PCR; TCRdb stores in-frame clones only, minus some. The sample gives 72,000 or so clones, roughly 89% of which show up once; about an eighth is in the top ten. The specimen comprised CD4+ or CD8+ T cells sorted from blood, sampled in a trial of the OX40 agonist ivuxolimab. These receptors originate from an adult with an advanced solid tumor such as melanoma, head and neck, liver or kidney cancer.

V is TRBV27 and J is TRBJ2-7, with 11 bases aligning to TRBD2. Germline V lookup: CDR1 MNHEY, CDR2 SMNVEV (reference sequence). This CDR3 is 15 amino acids long. V lost 1 base to trimming and J lost 3 bases; unmatched junction nucleotides: 2. Here the CDR3 DNA reads TGTGCCAGCAGTTTATTTCTAGCGGGAGGCTACGAGCAGTACTTC. It encodes CASSLFLAGGYEQYF.

This chain connects TRBV4-2 to TRBJ1-5, with D unresolved. From germline, CDR1 is LGHNA and CDR2 YNFKEQ. The CDR3 totals 15 residues. Trimming left V 4 bases short and J 0 bases short, with 10 bases between. The CDR3 coding sequence is TGTGCCAGCAGCCTATATATTCTTAGCAATCAGCCCCAGCATTTT. This sequence encodes CASSLYILSNQPQHF.

The chain joins TRBV6-5 to TRBJ2-1, with D hard to call. Germline V gene data show CDR1 as MNHEY and CDR2 as SVGAGI. V was trimmed by 0 bases and J by 6 bases, leaving 12 bases between them. This CDR3 comprises 15 residues. The DNA of the CDR3 is TGTGCCAGCAGTTACTCGGGCCCAGACCCCAATGAGCAGTTCTTC. Its translation: CASSYSGPDPNEQFF.

V is TRBV5-1 and J is TRBJ2-1, with TRBD2 matching over 11 bases. The germline V gene encodes CDR1 SGHRS and CDR2 YFSETQ. The J segment lost 4 bases and the V segment lost 0 bases, leaving 3 bases of the junction unmatched. The CDR3 has 16 amino acids. This CDR3 reads CASSLVLAGGYNEQFF. DNA of the CDR3: TGCGCCAGCAGCTTGGTCCTAGCGGGAGGTTACAATGAGCAGTTCTTC.

The chain uses TRBV10-2 and TRBJ1-2; D might be TRBD1 (5 bases). Germline-derived CDR1 and CDR2 are WSHSY and SAAADI. CDR3 length: 15 amino acids. The germline V and J ends were trimmed by 3 bases and 2 bases, with 13 bases remaining between them. The CDR3 bases are TGCGCCAGCAGTGAAAGGACAAATAGCAACTATGGCTACACCTTC. Its translation is CASSERTNSNYGYTF.

The chain employs TRBV5-4 and TRBJ1-1, with a tentative D call TRBD1 (6 bases). Germline V CDR1 and CDR2: SGHNT, YYREEE (reference sequence). The CDR3 sequence is 13 residues long. With 6 bases removed from V and 1 base from J, the gap between germline ends came to 10 bases. CDR3 sequence: CASTLDRNTEAFF. In nucleotides, the CDR3 is TGTGCCAGCACCCTGGACAGGAACACTGAAGCTTTCTTT.

This clone was found a few times. This chain links TRBV4-1 with TRBJ1-1, with a weak D call TRBD1 (6 bases). With 2 bases removed from V and 2 bases from J, the gap between germline ends came to 18 bases. Germline-derived CDR1 and CDR2 are MGHRA and YSYEKL. This CDR3 is built from 17 residues. In DNA, the CDR3 is TGCGCCAGCAGCCAAACAAGGGGGGGGCGGAAAAACACTGAAGCTTTCTTT. Protein product: CASSQTRGGRKNTEAFF.

This clone appeared a single time. This chain joins TRBV7-9 and TRBJ2-5; 10 bases align to TRBD2. Germline V gene sequence: CDR1 SEHNR, CDR2 FQNEAQ (reference sequence). The CDR3 is made up of 16 amino acids. V shed 2 bases and J 4 bases; nucleotides not matched to a gene: 7. CDR3 region: CASSLNPGLARETQYF. The CDR3 DNA follows: TGTGCCAGCAGCTTAAATCCGGGACTAGCGCGAGAGACCCAGTACTTC.

The chain carries TRBV28 and TRBJ1-2, with D unclear. Per the germline V gene, CDR1 is MDHEN and CDR2 is SYDVKM. The CDR3 totals 11 residues. The V and J ends lost 8 bases and 1 base respectively, with 5 bases between them. The CDR3 nucleotides read TGTGCCAGCTGCTTTAACTATGGCTACACCTTC. This gives the protein CASCFNYGYTF.

V is TRBV4-1 and J is TRBJ2-3; TRBD2 agrees at 12 bases. V shed 4 bases, J shed 2 bases, and the junction held 4 bases outside the gene matches. The CDR3 is 16 residues long. CDR1 MGHRA and CDR2 YSYEKL come from the germline V gene. The DNA of the CDR3 is TGCGCCAGCAGCCCCGGACTAGCGGGGTTCACAGATACGCAGTATTTT. It encodes CASSPGLAGFTDTQYF.

The chain uses TRBV4-1 and TRBJ1-2, with a tentative D call TRBD1 (5 bases). V lost 2 bases, J lost 4 bases, and 20 bases lay in between. This CDR3 is 17 amino acids long. Germline V gene lookup returns CDR1 MGHRA and CDR2 YSYEKL. CDR3: CASSQPGTPNPIYGYTF. The CDR3 DNA reads TGCGCCAGCAGCCAACCAGGGACCCCGAACCCAATCTATGGCTACACCTTC.

The chain couples TRBV10-3 to TRBJ2-2; 7 bases map to TRBD1. The CDR3 covers 14 residues. With 7 bases clipped from V and 3 bases from J, the junction kept 5 bases outside the gene matches. Germline assignment: CDR1 ENHRY and CDR2 SYGVKD. The CDR3 bases are TGTGCCATCAAAGGGGGCCCGGACACCGGGGAGCTGTTTTTT. Its translation is CAIKGGPDTGELFF.

This clone has more than one count but fewer than ten. The V gene is TRBV27, the J gene TRBJ1-2; 9 nucleotides match TRBD1. CDR1 and CDR2 from the germline V gene are MNHEY and SMNVEV (reference sequence). V was pared by 2 bases and J by 4 bases, with 17 bases of the junction left unmatched. The CDR3 is 19 amino acids. The CDR3 loop is CASSLKVTGGTQPFYGYTF. As DNA, the CDR3 is TGTGCCAGCAGTTTAAAGGTGACAGGGGGAACACAGCCTTTCTATGGCTACACCTTC.

This clone showed up just a few times. CDR3 nucleotides: TGCAGCTCCCTCGGCAGGGCTAACACTGAAGCTTTCTTT. It translates to CSSLGRANTEAFF. This chain joins TRBV29-1 and TRBJ1-1, with D possibly matching TRBD1 (5 bases). Trimming removed 8 bases from V and 2 bases from J, with 15 bases in between. Germline lookup yields CDR1 SQVTM and CDR2 ANQGSEA. This CDR3 comprises 13 residues.

The CDR3 DNA reads as TGTGCCACCAGCAGAGCGAGACAGGGGACTGAAGCTTTCTTT. Translated: CATSRARQGTEAFF. The rearrangement uses TRBV15 and TRBJ1-1; 8 bases match TRBD1. CDR1 is LNHNV, CDR2 YYDKDF, per germline (reference sequence). The trim removed 1 base at V and 5 bases at J, leaving 3 bases unmatched. This CDR3 is built from 14 residues. Based on the CDR3 plus reference TRBV15 and TRBJ1-1, the full variable domain is DAMVIQNPRYQVTQFGKPVTLSCSQTLNHNVMYWYQQKSSQAPKLLFHYYDKDFNNEADTPDNFQSRRPNTSFCFLDIRSPGLGDTAMYLCATSRARQGTEAFFGQGTRLTVV.

The chain recombines TRBV11-2 with TRBJ1-3; TRBD1 aligns across 8 bases. The germline CDR1 and CDR2 sequences are SGHAT and FQNNGV. V lost 4 bases to trimming and J lost 2 bases; unmatched junction nucleotides: 13. The CDR3 is 18 residues long. The CDR3 coding sequence is TGTGCCAGCAGCTCGTGGACAGGGCTGTTTACGCCTGGAAACACCATATATTTT. Translating gives CASSSWTGLFTPGNTIYF.

The chain has TRBV6-5 and TRBJ1-2; 7 bases match TRBD1. V shed 6 bases and J 11 bases; nucleotides not matched to a gene: 12. Germline lookup yields CDR1 MNHEY and CDR2 SVGAGI. CDR3 length equals 13 residues. Here the CDR3 reads CASSPGGKSWYTF. The CDR3 DNA follows: TGTGCCAGCAGCCCAGGGGGGAAGAGTTGGTACACCTTC.

The chain uses TRBV5-1 and TRBJ1-2; D remains unclear. The V end lost 0 bases, the J end lost 6 bases, and 12 bases lay between the germline ends. Per the germline V gene, CDR1 is SGHRS and CDR2 is YFSETQ. The CDR3 is 14 amino acids. The chain's CDR3 is CASSLEGSWDGYTF. The CDR3 DNA follows: TGCGCCAGCAGCTTGGAAGGGAGTTGGGATGGCTACACCTTC.

V and J are TRBV6-6 and TRBJ1-3; no firm D call. Germline values: CDR1 MNHNY, CDR2 SVGAGI (reference sequence). The CDR3 covers 13 residues. The ends were cut back, 6 bases at V and 12 bases at J, with 18 bases in the middle. CDR3 in DNA: TGTGCCAGCAGCCGAGGGATTGCACGTAGCATATATTTT. Its protein is CASSRGIARSIYF.

This chain joins TRBV5-1 and TRBJ2-7, with 9 bases aligning to TRBD2. Germline V gene data show CDR1 as SGHRS and CDR2 as YFSETQ. After removal of 0 bases from V and 4 bases from J, the junction contained 8 bases not matched to a gene. The CDR3 is 16 amino acids. The CDR3 loop is CASSLGALLAGYEQYF. The DNA for the CDR3 is TGCGCCAGCAGCTTGGGTGCGCTCCTAGCGGGATACGAGCAGTACTTC.